One T cell receptor beta chain is described in this entry. These data are taken from a study of cytotoxic CD8 clonotypes in ibrutinib-treated CLL. Some clones are missing from TCRdb's copy, which holds only in-frame ones; the method was immunoSEQ multiplex PCR. The sample records fewer than 400,000 clones, over 55% being singletons. Frozen-stored PBMCs produced about 2 micrograms of genomic DNA for TCR beta libraries. The material sequenced was PBMCs, taken after 36 months of ibrutinib treatment. The sequence was obtained from a human donor with chronic lymphocytic leukemia.

The CDR3 loop reads CASSFSGKTYEQYF. In DNA form, the CDR3 reads TGTGCCAGCAGTTTTAGCGGGAAGACCTACGAGCAGTACTTC. This chain connects TRBV27 to TRBJ2-7; 8 bases agree with TRBD2. Looked up from germline, CDR1 is MNHEY and CDR2 is SMNVEV (reference sequence). Losses at the gene ends were 3 bases for V and 2 bases for J; bases not matched to a gene: 3. This CDR3 has 14 amino acids.